The 16 T cell receptor beta chains reported below all come from one sample, sequenced in a study of identical twins. MiXCR, applied by TCRdb to the 5' RACE reads, yields one record per CDR3 protein. This sample yields some 730,000 distinct CDR3 sequences, of which 15% to 20% are seen a single time; around 13% belongs to the top ten. Separately, the same data were catalogued under a study of T cells expressing NK-cell markers.

Material for sequencing was PBMCs. The receptors stem from a young woman in good health.

The chain combines TRBV5-1 with TRBJ2-1; D gene uncertain. V lost 4 bases and J lost 2, with 13 bases in between. The CDR3 runs to 15 residues. Looked up from germline, CDR1 is SGHRS and CDR2 is YFSETQ. This CDR3 is CASSTSASTYNEQFF. The CDR3 coding sequence is TGCGCCAGCAGCACCAGCGCTTCAACCTACAATGAGCAGTTCTTC.

The chain carries TRBV29-1 and TRBJ1-3, with D uncertain. The CDR3 has 12 residues. Germline-derived CDR1 and CDR2 are SQVTM and ANQGSEA. DNA of the CDR3: TGCGGTAGTACGTCCTCTGGAAACACCATATATTTT. This translates into CGSTSSGNTIYF.

This clonotype turned up a few times. The chain employs TRBV6-5 and TRBJ1-4; D not resolved. This CDR3 has 16 amino acids. Trimming cost V 1 base and J 8 bases, with 17 bases left between them. CDR1 is MNHEY and CDR2 is SVGAGI in the germline V gene. Written as DNA, the CDR3 is TGTGCCAGCAGTTACTTAAGATACAACGCTTTGGAAAAACTGTTTTTT. Its translation is CASSYLRYNALEKLFF.

This clonotype was seen ten or more times. This rearrangement joins TRBV12-3 or TRBV12-4 to TRBJ2-7; 10 nucleotides line up with TRBD2. There are 14 residues in the CDR3. The J segment lost 6 bases and the V segment lost 5 bases, leaving 7 bases of the junction unmatched. This CDR3 reads CASSPWTSGVEQYF. The CDR3 region has the DNA TGTGCCAGCAGTCCCTGGACTAGCGGCGTCGAGCAGTACTTC.

The genes are TRBV6-5 and TRBJ1-2; D perhaps matches TRBD1 (5 bases). V was shortened by 0 bases and J by 5 bases, with 19 bases between the two germline ends. The CDR3 is made up of 17 amino acids. Germline V gene lookup returns CDR1 MNHEY and CDR2 SVGAGI. CDR3 protein: CASSYSGGGREKYGYTF. The CDR3 DNA reads TGTGCCAGCAGTTACTCGGGTGGTGGCAGGGAGAAGTATGGCTACACCTTC.

This chain links TRBV5-1 with TRBJ1-2; D is uncertain. Trimming pared 3 bases from V and 6 bases from J, leaving 9 bases between. CDR3 length: 12 residues. The germline V gene encodes CDR1 SGHRS and CDR2 YFSETQ. The CDR3 loop is CASSSNGHGYTF. The CDR3 DNA follows: TGCGCCAGCAGCTCCAACGGGCATGGCTACACCTTC.

This clonotype occurred many times. The chain employs TRBV5-5 and TRBJ2-1; D is possibly TRBD2 (6 bases). Germline V lookup: CDR1 SGHKS, CDR2 YYEKEE (reference sequence). Trimming took off 7 bases at V and 10 bases at J, with 18 bases between the two ends. The length of the CDR3 is 13 residues. CDR3 in amino acids: CASRKGGLGEQFF. The DNA for the CDR3 is TGTGCCAGCCGCAAAGGAGGGCTGGGGGAGCAGTTCTTC.

This clonotype was recorded a few times. The J gene is TRBJ1-6, the V gene TRBV2; 7 bases agree with TRBD1. CDR3 length: 13 residues. V was clipped by 7 bases and J by 7 bases; unmatched bases: 4. Germline V lookup: CDR1 SNHLY, CDR2 FYNNEI. The CDR3 nucleotides read TGTGCCAGCAACCCGGGACAGAATTCACCCCTCCACTTT. Translated, it gives CASNPGQNSPLHF.

This chain connects TRBV12-3 or TRBV12-4 to TRBJ2-7, with D perhaps given as TRBD1 or TRBD2 (5 bases each). V gave up 6 bases and J gave up 7 bases, with 10 bases separating them. The CDR3 is made up of 11 amino acids. CDR3 protein: CASSWGKEQYF. The CDR3, as DNA: TGTGCCAGCAGCTGGGGGAAGGAGCAGTACTTC.

A few counts support this clonotype. Written as DNA, the CDR3 is TGTGCCAGCTCGGGGACAGGGCACGACAATGAGCAGTTCTTC. Translation gives CASSGTGHDNEQFF. The chain joins TRBV7-6 to TRBJ2-1; 9 nucleotides match TRBD1. Germline V gene data show CDR1 as SGHVS and CDR2 as FNYEAQ. Germline trimming cut 8 bases from V and 5 bases from J; bases unmatched to any gene: 7. This CDR3 is 14 amino acids long.

The sample holds a few counts of this clonotype. J is TRBJ1-2 and V is TRBV5-6; weak D call: TRBD1 (5 bases). Germline loops: CDR1 SGHDT, CDR2 YYEEEE. V was pared by 4 bases and J by 4 bases, with 11 bases between. This CDR3 is built from 13 residues. This chain's CDR3 is CASSRDGPYGYTF. CDR3 sequence (DNA): TGTGCCAGCAGCAGGGACGGCCCCTATGGCTACACCTTC.

V usage is TRBV5-1 and J usage is TRBJ1-1; no reliable D call. Looked up from germline, CDR1 is SGHRS and CDR2 is YFSETQ. The CDR3 sequence is 14 residues long. Deletions cut 4 bases from V and 3 bases from J, with 13 bases between. The CDR3 bases are TGCGCCAGCAGCCTCCAGGTTGGGGACACTGAAGCTTTCTTT. Amino acid sequence: CASSLQVGDTEAFF.

The chain couples TRBV7-6 to TRBJ2-5; D unclear. Germline CDR1 and CDR2: SGHVS and FNYEAQ. CDR3 size: 14 residues. The V gene lost 3 bases and the J gene lost 5 bases, with 13 bases spanning the gap. This chain's CDR3 is CASSFVTPWETQYF. In DNA, the CDR3 is TGTGCCAGCAGCTTCGTCACTCCTTGGGAGACCCAGTACTTC.

The chain joins TRBV20-1 to TRBJ2-7; D might be TRBD2 (6 bases). Trimming removed 5 bases from V and 1 base from J, with 15 bases in between. This CDR3 spans 14 amino acids. From germline, CDR1 is DFQATT and CDR2 SNEGSKA (reference sequence). CDR3 DNA: TGCAGTGCTGGCCCTAGCGCCAAATCCTACGAGCAGTACTTC. It specifies CSAGPSAKSYEQYF.

The V and J genes are TRBV7-8 and TRBJ2-7; TRBD1 agrees at 10 bases. V was pared by 5 bases and J by 4 bases, with 5 bases of the junction left unmatched. The CDR3 spans 14 residues. Germline-derived CDR1 and CDR2 are SGHVS and FQNEAQ. CDR3 sequence (DNA): TGTGCCAGCAGCACGGGACAGGGGATGTACGAGCAGTACTTC. This codes for CASSTGQGMYEQYF.

This clonotype appeared a few times. This chain uses TRBV9 with TRBJ2-5; perhaps TRBD2 as D (6 bases). The CDR3 is 13 amino acids. The germline V and J ends were trimmed by 4 bases and 7 bases, with 14 bases remaining between them. Per germline, CDR1 SGDLS and CDR2 YYNGEE. The chain's CDR3 is CASSRGSEGTQYF. The CDR3 DNA sequence: TGTGCCAGCAGCCGGGGGAGCGAGGGGACCCAGTACTTC.